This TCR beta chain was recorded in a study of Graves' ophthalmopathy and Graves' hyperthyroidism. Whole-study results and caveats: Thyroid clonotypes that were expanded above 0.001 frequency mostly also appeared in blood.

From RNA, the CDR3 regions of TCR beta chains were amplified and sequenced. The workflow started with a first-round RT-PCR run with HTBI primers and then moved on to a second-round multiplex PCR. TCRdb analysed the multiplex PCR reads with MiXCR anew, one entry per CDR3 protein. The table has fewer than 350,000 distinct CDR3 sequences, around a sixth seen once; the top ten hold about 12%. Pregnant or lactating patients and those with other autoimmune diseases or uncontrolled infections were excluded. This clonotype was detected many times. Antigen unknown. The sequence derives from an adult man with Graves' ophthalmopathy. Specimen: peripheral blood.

This chain's CDR3 is CASSLRVGEETQYF. Here the CDR3 DNA reads TGTGCCAGCAGCTTAAGGGTAGGGGAGGAGACCCAGTACTTC. The gene calls are TRBV7-2 and TRBJ2-5; D assignment may be TRBD1 or TRBD2 (5 bases each). From germline, CDR1 is SGHTA and CDR2 FQGNSA. The germline V and J ends were trimmed by 2 bases and 5 bases, with 12 bases remaining between them. This CDR3 contains 14 residues. Variable domain in full (rest from reference TRBV7-2 and TRBJ2-5): GAGVSQSPSNKVTEKGKDVELRCDPISGHTALYWYRQSLGQGLEFLIYFQGNSAPDKSGLPSDRFSAERTGGSVSTLTIQRTQQEDSAVYLCASSLRVGEETQYFGPGTRLLVL.